The clone carrying this TCR beta chain was detected a few times. Its target is unknown. Aged 18 to 65, the patients had hyperthyroidism that was newly diagnosed and had lasted under 2 months. Amplified regions were TCR beta CDR3 sequences from RNA transcripts. Primed by the HTBI set, a first-round RT-PCR was run on the TCR CDR3. TCRdb analysed the multiplex PCR reads with MiXCR anew, one entry per CDR3 protein. Of over 700,000 distinct CDR3 sequences listed, about 35% are singletons. The sample is drawn from a study of T cells in Graves' hyperthyroidism and ophthalmopathy. As for the study in general: At the time of initial diagnosis and before any treatment, peripheral blood was collected. Overall study findings and caveats: Ophthalmopathy was separated from stable hyperthyroidism by a 13 V-J model. Expanded thyroid clonotypes (above 0.001) were mostly also found in blood.

Germline CDR1 and CDR2: LGHNA and YSLEER. Trimming left V 0 bases short and J 4 bases short, with 6 bases between. This CDR3 region has 13 residues. The sequence was obtained from a woman in her forties with Graves' hyperthyroidism. The chain combines TRBV4-3 with TRBJ2-5, with a tentative D call TRBD2 (5 bases). Sequenced input: blood. CDR3 residues: CASSQDEGETQYF. Here the CDR3 DNA reads TGCGCCAGCAGCCAAGATGAGGGAGAGACCCAGTACTTC.